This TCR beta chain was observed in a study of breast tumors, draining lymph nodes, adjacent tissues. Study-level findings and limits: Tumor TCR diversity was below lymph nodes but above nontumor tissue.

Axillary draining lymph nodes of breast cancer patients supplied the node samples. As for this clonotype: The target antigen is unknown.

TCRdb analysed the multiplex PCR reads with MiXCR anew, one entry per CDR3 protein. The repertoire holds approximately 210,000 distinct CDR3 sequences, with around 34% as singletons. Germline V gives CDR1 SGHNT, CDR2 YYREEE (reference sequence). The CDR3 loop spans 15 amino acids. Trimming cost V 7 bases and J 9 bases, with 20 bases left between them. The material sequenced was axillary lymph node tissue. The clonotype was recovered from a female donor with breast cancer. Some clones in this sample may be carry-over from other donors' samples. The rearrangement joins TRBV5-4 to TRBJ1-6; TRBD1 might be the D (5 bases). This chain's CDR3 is CASWLQGILSSPLHF. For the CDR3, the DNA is TGTGCCAGCTGGCTGCAGGGAATTTTAAGTTCACCCCTCCACTTT.